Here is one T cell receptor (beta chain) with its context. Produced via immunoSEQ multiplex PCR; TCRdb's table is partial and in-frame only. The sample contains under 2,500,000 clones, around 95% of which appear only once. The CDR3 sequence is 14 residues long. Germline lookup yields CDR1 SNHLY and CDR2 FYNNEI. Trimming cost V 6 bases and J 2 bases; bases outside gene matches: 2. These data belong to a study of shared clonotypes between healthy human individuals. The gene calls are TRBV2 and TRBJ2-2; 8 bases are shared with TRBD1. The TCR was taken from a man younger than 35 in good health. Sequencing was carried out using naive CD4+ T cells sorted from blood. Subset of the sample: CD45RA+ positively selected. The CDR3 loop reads CASRDRDNTGELFF. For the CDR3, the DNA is TGTGCCAGCAGGGACAGGGACAACACCGGGGAGCTGTTTTTT.